This TCR beta chain was recorded in a study of blood T cell repertoires in COVID-19. At the level of the study: Acute and convalescent COVID-19 specimens originated in the United States, Italy and Spain. Nucleic acid was either cDNA or gDNA, and it came from T cells, B-cell-depleted T cells, or PBMCs.

As handled by the study authors: How many nucleated cells were present was estimated from reference gene primer amplification. Some clones are missing from TCRdb's copy, which holds only in-frame ones; the method was immunoSEQ multiplex PCR. V, J and clone size are those of that table, while D and trimming were read from the DNA. The sample yields 120,000 to 150,000 clones, around 80% seen once. Germline V lookup: CDR1 SEHNR, CDR2 FQNEAQ (reference sequence). V shed 4 bases and J shed 0 bases, with 17 bases lying between them. The CDR3 runs to 17 residues. This TCR was recovered from a man aged 60 to 75 with active or convalescent COVID-19. The chain combines TRBV7-9 with TRBJ2-3; a possible D gene is TRBD2 (7 bases). The sample consisted of peripheral blood. The DNA for the CDR3 is TGTGCCAGCAGCTCCGACCTGGCGGGGGCTAGCACAGATACGCAGTATTTT. The encoded protein is CASSSDLAGASTDTQYF. Combining the CDR3 with reference TRBV7-9 and TRBJ2-3 gives the whole variable domain DTGVSQNPRHKITKRGQNVTFRCDPISEHNRLYWYRQTLGQGPEFLTYFQNEAQLEKSRLLSDRFSAERPKGSFSTLEIQRTEQGDSAMYLCASSSDLAGASTDTQYFGPGTRLTVL.